A selection of T cell receptor beta chains follows, all from one sample in a study of cytomegalovirus exposure and HLA in healthy donors. The assay was immunoSEQ multiplex PCR, and TCRdb's table has in-frame clones only and misses some. This repertoire shows under 150,000 clones, 81% found once; its top ten account for under 7%. The sequenced material came from PBMCs. These receptors came from a woman between 40 and 50 years old in good health and CMV-seropositive. Each CDR3 is given with its conserved first and last residue. Rows give clone size only sometimes, using once, few, many, or a class for an expanded clone.

j_call	clone_size	cdr3_length	v_call	cdr3_aa
TRBJ1-5	.	14	TRBV27	CASSLLGGNQPQHF
TRBJ2-3	.	16	TRBV10-3	CAIRAGTSGTTDTQYF
TRBJ1-2	.	13	TRBV7-2	CASSPPGALIYTF
TRBJ2-7	.	15	TRBV28	CASSLVTGTAYEQYF
TRBJ2-5	.	13	TRBV6-1	CASRGTGEETQYF
TRBJ1-3	.	14	TRBV6-1	CASRSGGSVNTIYF
TRBJ1-5	.	15	TRBV7-9	CASSPIGGVYQPQHF
TRBJ1-1	.	13	TRBV19	CASSIYPNTEAFF
TRBJ2-1	.	11	TRBV6-1	CASSEGDRGFF
TRBJ1-6	.	15	TRBV6-4	CASSERASYNSPLHF
TRBJ2-7	.	13	TRBV27	CASSLHSSYEQYF
TRBJ2-7	.	17	TRBV7-6	CASSSRLAGYGVDEQYF
TRBJ1-3	.	13	TRBV9	CASSVASGNTIYF
TRBJ2-3	.	14	TRBV5-5	CASSSRAITDTQYF
TRBJ2-5	.	15	TRBV18	CASSPPTIARETQYF
TRBJ2-7	once	15	TRBV5-1	CASSLGTSRSYEQYF
TRBJ2-7	.	12	TRBV28	CASSGGTYEQYF
TRBJ2-1	.	15	TRBV7-7	CASSDTGTGLNEQFF
TRBJ2-3	.	13	TRBV5-6	CASRLQGPDTQYF
TRBJ2-5	.	15	TRBV5-1	CASSFWQYVQETQYF
TRBJ1-5	.	17	TRBV28	CASSSGQGRHSNQPQHF
TRBJ1-6	.	14	TRBV5-4	CASSLRGFQSPLHF
TRBJ2-5	.	13	TRBV30	CAWQGHRGETQYF
TRBJ2-3	.	13	TRBV19	CASNAGNTDTQYF
TRBJ2-1	.	12	TRBV7-9	CSEGQGYNEQFF
TRBJ1-5	.	15	TRBV28	CASSSPRTGRQPQHF
TRBJ2-2	once	18	TRBV5-6	CASSLYSGRTANTGELFF
TRBJ2-1	few	14	TRBV29-1	CSVVGDRGSSEQFF
TRBJ1-1	.	13	TRBV10-3	CAISATENTEAFF
TRBJ2-7	.	14	TRBV7-9	CASSFASDSYEQYF
TRBJ1-1	.	15	TRBV7-2	CASSGGGALDTEAFF
TRBJ1-2	.	15	TRBV19	CASSIVGTVNYGYTF
TRBJ2-5	.	14	TRBV5-1	CASSAEGVQETQYF
TRBJ2-7	.	12	TRBV28	CASSRGGGVQYF
TRBJ1-6	once	15	TRBV5-1	CASSLVDSQGSPLHF
TRBJ1-5	.	13	TRBV29-1	CSAQTGQGQPQHF